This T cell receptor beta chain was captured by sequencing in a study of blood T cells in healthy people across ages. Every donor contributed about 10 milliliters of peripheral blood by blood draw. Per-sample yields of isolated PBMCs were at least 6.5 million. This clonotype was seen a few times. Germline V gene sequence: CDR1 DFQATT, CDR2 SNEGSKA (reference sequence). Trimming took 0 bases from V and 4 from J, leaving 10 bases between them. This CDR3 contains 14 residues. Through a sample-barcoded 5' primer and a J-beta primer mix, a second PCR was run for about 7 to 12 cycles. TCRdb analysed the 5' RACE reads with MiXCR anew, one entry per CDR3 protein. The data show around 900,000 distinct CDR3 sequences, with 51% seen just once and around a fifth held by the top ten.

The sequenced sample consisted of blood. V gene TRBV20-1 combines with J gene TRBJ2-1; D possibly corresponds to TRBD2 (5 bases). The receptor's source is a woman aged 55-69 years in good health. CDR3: CSAREASWYNEQFF. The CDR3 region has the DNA TGCAGTGCTAGAGAGGCTAGCTGGTACAATGAGCAGTTCTTC.